The 5 T cell receptor beta chains listed next were all sequenced from one sample in a study of post-analysis software for immune sequencing data. Study-wide findings and caveats: Five or six TRBV segments, TRBV5-6, TRBV5-1 and TRBV20-1 among them, were found more frequent in patients than controls.

These TCRs' antigens remain unknown. cDNA libraries for TCR beta contained unique molecular identifiers. TCRdb used MiXCR to reprocess the PCR reads, holding one entry per CDR3 protein. The sample has 600,000 to 750,000 distinct CDR3 sequences; roughly three fifths are singletons. Sequencing input: blood. Receptor source: a girl aged 2-10 years with multiple sclerosis.

The chain couples TRBV4-3 to TRBJ1-2; D not resolved. Germline loops: CDR1 LGHNA, CDR2 YSLEER. This CDR3 comprises 18 residues. Between the trimmed V and J ends, which lost 0 bases and 4 bases, there was a span of 21 bases. The chain's CDR3 is CASSQEATYPYESYGYTF. CDR3 DNA sequence: TGCGCCAGCAGCCAAGAGGCGACCTACCCGTACGAGAGCTATGGCTACACCTTC.

This clonotype was picked up a small number of times. The chain is built from TRBV12-3 or TRBV12-4 and TRBJ1-5, with D hard to call. The CDR3 loop spans 12 amino acids. V lost 4 bases, J lost 5 bases, and 6 bases lay in between. CDR3 coding DNA: TGTGCCAGCAGTTCATTATATCAGCCCCAGCATTTT. Amino acids: CASSSLYQPQHF.

This clonotype came up once. The gene calls are TRBV7-2 and TRBJ1-1; no clear D gene. The germline V gene has CDR1 SGHTA and CDR2 FQGNSA. The CDR3 contains 14 residues. V was trimmed by 1 base and J by 5 bases, leaving 11 bases between them. The CDR3 DNA is TGTGCCAGCAGCTTAGGTCCGAGGAAAACTGAAGCTTTCTTT. Amino acids: CASSLGPRKTEAFF.

The CDR3 coding sequence is TGTGCCAGCAGCCCAATGGAGGACTGTGGCTACACCTTC. Its translation is CASSPMEDCGYTF. This chain links TRBV12-3 or TRBV12-4 with TRBJ1-2; D ambiguous. This CDR3 has 13 amino acids. V lost 6 bases and J 7 bases, leaving 15 bases between the germline ends.

This clonotype was recorded a few times. The chain links TRBV20-1 to TRBJ1-2, with D perhaps TRBD1 (6 bases). The CDR3 extends over 13 amino acids. Trimming stripped 0 bases from V and 8 bases from J, with 13 bases between. Germline V gene sequence: CDR1 DFQATT, CDR2 SNEGSKA (reference sequence). The CDR3 loop is CSARDPQGSGYTF. CDR3 in DNA: TGCAGTGCTAGAGATCCTCAGGGGTCCGGCTACACCTTC.